Listed here are 7 T cell receptor beta chains from one sample, sequenced in a study of T cell repertoires in cytomegalovirus infection. One entry per CDR3 protein results from TCRdb running MiXCR on the reads. The sample consists of 300,000 to 400,000 distinct CDR3 sequences, more than 20% of them appearing once. No cognate antigen is known for these TCRs. Sample: cultured PBMCs, taken from culture after CMV antigen stimulation. The receptors derive from a human donor in good health (CMV status not recorded). Some clones in this sample may be carry-over from other donors' samples.

This clonotype was seen just once. The gene calls are TRBV28 and TRBJ2-7; the D gene is possibly TRBD1 (6 bases). Trimming shortened V by 2 bases and J by 1 base, and 12 bases separated the two germline ends. CDR3 size: 15 residues. Germline V CDR1 and CDR2: MDHEN, SYDVKM. The CDR3 nucleotides are TGTGCCAGCAGTTTAGGGGGCGCTCCGTCCTACGAGCAGTACTTC. This gives the protein CASSLGGAPSYEQYF.

This clonotype was detected only a few times. The genes are TRBV7-2 and TRBJ2-3; D not certain. Trimming took off 5 bases at V and 3 bases at J, with 12 bases between the two ends. CDR1 and CDR2 from the germline V gene are SGHTA and FQGNSA. This CDR3 is 14 amino acids long. The CDR3 DNA reads as TGTGCCAGCAGCCAGAATCCCTTTACAGATACGCAGTATTTT. Its translation: CASSQNPFTDTQYF.

V gene TRBV9 combines with J gene TRBJ2-5; D might be TRBD1 (8 bases). The V and J ends lost 2 bases and 7 bases respectively, with 12 bases between them. The CDR3 has 13 amino acids. In germline, CDR1 is SGDLS, CDR2 YYNGEE. The CDR3 here is CASSVGGTGTQYF. The CDR3 coding sequence is TGTGCCAGCAGCGTGGGGGGGACAGGGACCCAGTACTTC.

This clonotype was found a few times. The J gene is TRBJ1-2, the V gene TRBV6-1; D is uncertain. CDR1 and CDR2 from the germline V gene are MNHNS and SASEGT. Between the trimmed V and J ends, which lost 5 bases and 4 bases, there was a span of 17 bases. This CDR3 comprises 15 residues. CDR3 amino acids: CASSTPGAGFYGYTF. In DNA, the CDR3 is TGTGCCAGCAGTACACCGGGAGCCGGTTTCTATGGCTACACCTTC.

This chain uses TRBV4-1 with TRBJ2-7; D may correspond to TRBD1 or TRBD2 (5 bases each). The germline V gene encodes CDR1 MGHRA and CDR2 YSYEKL. Trimming removed 0 bases at V and 3 bases at J, with 18 bases between. The CDR3 spans 17 residues. This CDR3 is CASSQDRGGGGGYEQYF. The CDR3 nucleotides read TGCGCCAGCAGCCAAGATCGGGGCGGCGGAGGAGGCTACGAGCAGTACTTC.

The rearrangement links TRBV25-1 to TRBJ1-1; D ambiguous. Germline lookup yields CDR1 MGHDK and CDR2 SYGVNS. The CDR3 extends over 15 amino acids. V lost 3 bases, J lost 1 base, and 12 bases lay in between. The CDR3 sequence: CASSEPLDGNTEAFF. The CDR3 DNA reads TGTGCCAGCAGTGAGCCCCTCGACGGGAACACTGAAGCTTTCTTT.

This clonotype occurred a few times. V and J are TRBV12-3 or TRBV12-4 and TRBJ1-1; D not certain. The CDR3 loop spans 11 amino acids. The ends were cut back, 5 bases at V and 6 bases at J, with 7 bases in the middle. The CDR3 DNA reads TGTGCCAGCAGTCTAACACCTGAAGCTTTCTTT. It encodes CASSLTPEAFF.